This TCR beta chain is drawn from a study of T cell repertoires and HLA-DP antigens. About the research overall: Sorted CD137+CD4+ samples averaged about 0.2 ug DNA; pre-culture CD4+ samples, around 1,200 ng.

Comment on this clone: The target antigen is unknown.

Produced via immunoSEQ multiplex PCR; TCRdb's table is partial and in-frame only. Here the sample spans some 120,000 clones, about 92% being singletons. Study-level results: Antigen presentation used HeLa cells, with total CD4+ cells responding. Clones undetected before culture averaged about 33% against one allele and roughly 53% against the other.

This CDR3 region has 15 residues. Trimming cost V 4 bases and J 2 bases; bases outside gene matches: 6. In germline, CDR1 is SGHNT, CDR2 YYREEE (reference sequence). V is TRBV5-4 and J is TRBJ2-5; 9 positions match TRBD1. Source material: CD4+ T cells from PBMCs. This sequence was found in a woman aged 18 to 35 in good health and CMV-seronegative. CDR3 nucleotide sequence: TGTGCCAGCAGCCCGGGACAGGGACCTCAAGAGACCCAGTACTTC. Protein: CASSPGQGPQETQYF.